The T cell receptor beta chain under discussion was sequenced for a study of cytomegalovirus exposure and HLA in healthy donors. The CDR3 runs to 15 residues. The trim removed 4 bases at V and 2 bases at J, leaving 1 base unmatched. In germline, CDR1 is KGHSH, CDR2 LQKENI. Primers: 60 Vbeta forward and 13 Jbeta reverse. Produced via immunoSEQ multiplex PCR; TCRdb's table is partial and in-frame only. The sample includes over 150,000 clones, roughly 80% seen only once; the top ten take 2.3%. The J gene is TRBJ1-4, the V gene TRBV18; 10 bases align to TRBD1. Sequenced material: PBMCs. The TCR was taken from a male donor in good health and CMV-seronegative. The CDR3 sequence: CASSLDRGTNEKLFF. DNA for the CDR3: TGTGCCAGCTCACTGGACAGGGGGACTAATGAAAAACTGTTTTTT.